This T cell receptor beta chain was identified during a study of blood T cells in healthy people across ages. A second PCR of 7 to 11 cycles used a sample-barcoded 5' primer and a J-beta primer mix. Each cDNA molecule was tagged by a template-switch adaptor with 12 random nucleotides. TCRdb recomputed calls from the 5' RACE reads with MiXCR, one row per CDR3 protein. This sample has 1.5 million to 2 million distinct CDR3 sequences; roughly 49% occur once, and the top ten carry 2.1%. This CDR3 region has 15 residues. V gave up 2 bases and J gave up 3 bases, with 13 bases separating them. Per the germline V gene, CDR1 is SEHNR and CDR2 is FQNEAQ (reference sequence). This clonotype was counted only a few times.

Sequenced material: blood. This sequence joins TRBV7-9 and TRBJ2-5, with D unresolved. This TCR came from a woman in her thirties or forties in good health. The CDR3 protein is CASSLNSAAKETQYF. The CDR3 DNA reads TGTGCCAGCAGCTTAAATTCAGCTGCTAAAGAGACCCAGTACTTC.